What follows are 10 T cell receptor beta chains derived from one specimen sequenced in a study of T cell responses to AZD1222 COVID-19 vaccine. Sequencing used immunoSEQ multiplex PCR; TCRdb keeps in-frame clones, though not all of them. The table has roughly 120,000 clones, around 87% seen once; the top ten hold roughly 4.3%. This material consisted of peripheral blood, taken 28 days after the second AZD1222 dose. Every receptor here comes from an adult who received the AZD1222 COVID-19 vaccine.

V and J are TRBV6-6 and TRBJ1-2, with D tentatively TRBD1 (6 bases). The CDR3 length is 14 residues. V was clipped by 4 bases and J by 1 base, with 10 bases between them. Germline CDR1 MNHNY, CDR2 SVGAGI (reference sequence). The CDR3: CASSFAQGNYGYTF. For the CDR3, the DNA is TGTGCCAGCAGTTTCGCACAGGGTAACTATGGCTACACCTTC.

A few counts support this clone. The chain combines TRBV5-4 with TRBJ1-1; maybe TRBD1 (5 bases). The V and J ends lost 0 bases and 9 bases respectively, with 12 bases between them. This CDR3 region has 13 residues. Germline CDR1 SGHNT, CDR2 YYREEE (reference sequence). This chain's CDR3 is CASSLVGGNKAFF. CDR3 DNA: TGTGCCAGCAGCTTGGTGGGGGGGAATAAAGCTTTCTTT.

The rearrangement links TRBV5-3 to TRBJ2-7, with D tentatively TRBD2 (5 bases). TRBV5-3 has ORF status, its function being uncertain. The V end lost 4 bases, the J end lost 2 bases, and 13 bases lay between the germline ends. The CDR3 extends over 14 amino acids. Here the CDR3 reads CARSKRTGPYEQYF. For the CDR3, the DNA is TGTGCCAGAAGCAAAAGGACTGGTCCCTACGAGCAGTACTTC.

The DNA of the CDR3 is TGTGCCAGCAGTAAAGAGGGGGGCGCGTGGTCTGAAGCTTTCTTT. Its translation is CASSKEGGAWSEAFF. V is TRBV6-2 or TRBV6-3 and J is TRBJ1-1; TRBD1 might be the D (6 bases). V dropped 5 bases and J dropped 6 bases, with 19 bases sitting between them. Germline values: CDR1 MNHEY, CDR2 SVGEGT. The CDR3 spans 15 residues.

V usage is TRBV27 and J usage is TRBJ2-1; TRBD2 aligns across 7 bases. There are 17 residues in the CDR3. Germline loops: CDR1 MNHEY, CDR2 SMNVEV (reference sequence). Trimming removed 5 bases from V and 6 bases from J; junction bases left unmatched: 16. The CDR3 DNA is TGTGCCAGCAGTACCCTGTTCGGGCGGGAGTTTGGCAATGAGCAGTTCTTC. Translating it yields CASSTLFGREFGNEQFF.

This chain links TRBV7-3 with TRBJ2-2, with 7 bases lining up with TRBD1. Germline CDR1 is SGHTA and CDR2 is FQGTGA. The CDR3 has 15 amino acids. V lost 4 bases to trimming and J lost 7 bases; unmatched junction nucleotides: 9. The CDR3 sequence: CASSSRTGLNGELFF. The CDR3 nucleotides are TGTGCCAGCAGCTCAAGGACAGGTCTTAACGGGGAGCTGTTTTTT.

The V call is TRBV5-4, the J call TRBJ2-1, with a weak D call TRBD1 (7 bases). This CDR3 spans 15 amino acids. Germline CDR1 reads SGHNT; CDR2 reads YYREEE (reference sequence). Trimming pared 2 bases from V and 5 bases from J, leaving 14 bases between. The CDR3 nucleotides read TGTGCCAGCAGCTTTGGAGGGGGCAACAACAATGAGCAGTTCTTC. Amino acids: CASSFGGGNNNEQFF.

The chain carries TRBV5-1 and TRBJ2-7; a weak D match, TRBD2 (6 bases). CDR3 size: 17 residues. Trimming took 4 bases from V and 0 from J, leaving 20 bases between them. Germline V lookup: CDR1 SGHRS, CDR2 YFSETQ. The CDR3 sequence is CASSKIGGDSYSYEQYF. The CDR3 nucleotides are TGCGCCAGCAGCAAAATAGGCGGGGACTCCTACTCCTACGAGCAGTACTTC.

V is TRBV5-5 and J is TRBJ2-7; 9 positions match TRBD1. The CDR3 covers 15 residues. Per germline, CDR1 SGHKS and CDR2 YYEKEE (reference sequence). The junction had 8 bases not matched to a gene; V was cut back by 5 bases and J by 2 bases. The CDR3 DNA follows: TGTGCCAGCAGTAACCGGGACAGGGTTCCCTACGAGCAGTACTTC. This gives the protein CASSNRDRVPYEQYF. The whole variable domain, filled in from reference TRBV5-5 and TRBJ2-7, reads DAGVTQSPTHLIKTRGQQVTLRCSPISGHKSVSWYQQVLGQGPQFIFQYYEKEERGRGNFPDRFSARQFPNYSSELNVNALLLGDSALYLCASSNRDRVPYEQYFGPGTRLTVT.

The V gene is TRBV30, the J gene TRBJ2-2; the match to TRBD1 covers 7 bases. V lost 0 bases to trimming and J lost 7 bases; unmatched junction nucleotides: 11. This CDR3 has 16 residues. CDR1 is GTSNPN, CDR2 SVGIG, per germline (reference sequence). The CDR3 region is CAWSVRRGSGGGELFF. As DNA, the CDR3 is TGTGCCTGGAGTGTACGCAGGGGGTCAGGGGGCGGGGAGCTGTTTTTT.